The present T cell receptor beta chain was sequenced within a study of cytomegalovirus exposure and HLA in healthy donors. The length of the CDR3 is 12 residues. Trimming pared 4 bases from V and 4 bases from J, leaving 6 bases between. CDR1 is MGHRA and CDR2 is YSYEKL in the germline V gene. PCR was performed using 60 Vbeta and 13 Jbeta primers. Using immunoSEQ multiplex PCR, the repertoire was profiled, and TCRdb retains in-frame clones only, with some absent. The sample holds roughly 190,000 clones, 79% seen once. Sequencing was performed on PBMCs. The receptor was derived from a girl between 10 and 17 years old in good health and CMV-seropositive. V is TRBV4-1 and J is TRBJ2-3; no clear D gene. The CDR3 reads CASSLTADTQYF. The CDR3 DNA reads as TGCGCCAGCAGCCTCACAGCAGATACGCAGTATTTT.